Shown below are 18 T cell receptor beta chains from a single sample sequenced in a study of blood T cell repertoires in COVID-19. Assay: immunoSEQ multiplex PCR; the TCRdb copy retains only in-frame clones and omits some. Among about 120,000 clones listed, around 81% were seen once. Sequenced material: peripheral blood. The origin of the receptors is a man between 60 and 75 years old with acute or convalescent COVID-19.

The CDR3 loop reads CASSLAGQGSQPQHF. In DNA form, the CDR3 reads TGTGCCAGCAGTTTAGCGGGACAGGGGAGTCAGCCCCAGCATTTT. The chain employs TRBV28 and TRBJ1-5; 10 nucleotides line up with TRBD1. From germline, CDR1 is MDHEN and CDR2 SYDVKM. The CDR3 runs 15 residues. J gave up 6 bases and V 2 bases, and 4 bases lay outside the gene matches.

The rearrangement links TRBV28 to TRBJ2-7, with TRBD1 identical over 8 bases. Germline assignment: CDR1 MDHEN and CDR2 SYDVKM. The V gene end was trimmed by 5 bases and the J gene end by 2 bases; junction bases not matched to a gene: 11. The CDR3 spans 16 residues. CDR3 in DNA: TGTGCCAGCAGTCGCCGGGACAGGTATTTGCCCTACGAGCAGTACTTC. Translation gives CASSRRDRYLPYEQYF.

The rearrangement joins TRBV3-1 (or the pseudogene TRBV3-2) to TRBJ2-1; TRBD2 agrees at 9 bases. Trimming at V came to 5 bases and at J to 4 bases, leaving 6 bases not matched to a gene. The germline V gene has CDR1 LGHDT and CDR2 YNNKEL (reference sequence). The CDR3 is made up of 15 amino acids. The CDR3 DNA sequence: TGTGCCAGCAGCTCCTTAGCGGGAGTATACAATGAGCAGTTCTTC. Its protein product is CASSSLAGVYNEQFF.

As DNA, the CDR3 is TGTGCCAGCCAAGGACAGGGGGCAAGCGAGCAGTACTTC. Its protein product is CASQGQGASEQYF. V gene TRBV6-5 combines with J gene TRBJ2-7, with TRBD1 matching 11 bases. The germline V gene has CDR1 MNHEY and CDR2 SVGAGI. The CDR3 extends over 13 amino acids. Unmatched junction bases numbered 6, after V lost 8 bases and J lost 6 bases.

This rearrangement joins TRBV5-6 to TRBJ2-7; 9 bases line up with TRBD1. There are 14 residues in the CDR3. Germline V gene lookup returns CDR1 SGHDT and CDR2 YYEEEE. Trimming took 6 bases from V and 3 from J; bases not matched to a gene: 7. CDR3 in amino acids: CASTLQGAFYEQYF. The CDR3 DNA sequence: TGTGCCAGCACCTTACAGGGGGCGTTCTACGAGCAGTACTTC.

This chain uses TRBV10-2 with TRBJ1-5; tentatively, D is TRBD1 (5 bases). Trimming took 2 bases from V and 5 from J, leaving 13 bases between them. The length of the CDR3 is 15 residues. Germline loops: CDR1 WSHSY, CDR2 SAAADI. The CDR3 is CASSEAQVVDQPQHF. The CDR3 region has the DNA TGCGCCAGCAGTGAGGCACAGGTGGTTGATCAGCCCCAGCATTTT.

This chain links TRBV28 with TRBJ2-5; 8 nucleotides line up with TRBD1. The CDR3 is 15 residues long. Germline CDR1 reads MDHEN; CDR2 reads SYDVKM. V shed 7 bases and J 1 base; nucleotides not matched to a gene: 8. The CDR3 here is CASTTRRGRQETQYF. In DNA form, the CDR3 reads TGTGCCAGCACCACCCGCAGGGGGCGCCAAGAGACCCAGTACTTC.

This rearrangement joins TRBV4-1 to TRBJ1-2; 7 positions agree with TRBD1. The germline gives CDR1 MGHRA, CDR2 YSYEKL. After removal of 4 bases from V and 7 bases from J, the junction contained 15 bases not matched to a gene. This CDR3 has 16 residues. DNA of the CDR3: TGCGCCAGCAGCCGGGAGCCCGGGACAGACCCGGGTGGCTACACCTTC. This sequence encodes CASSREPGTDPGGYTF.

The V call is TRBV5-4, the J call TRBJ2-7; 7 nucleotides match TRBD1. V shed 3 bases and J 5 bases; nucleotides not matched to a gene: 5. In germline, CDR1 is SGHNT, CDR2 YYREEE (reference sequence). CDR3 length equals 13 residues. DNA of the CDR3: TGTGCCAGCAGCTCTAAAGGGGGCAACGAGCAGTACTTC. It encodes CASSSKGGNEQYF.

In DNA, the CDR3 is TGCGCCAGCAGCCTTGGGACAGCCCTGGCAGAGACCCAGTACTTC. It translates to CASSLGTALAETQYF. The V call is TRBV5-1, the J call TRBJ2-5; 7 nucleotides match TRBD1. Per the germline V gene, CDR1 is SGHRS and CDR2 is YFSETQ. The CDR3 loop spans 15 amino acids. The junction had 10 bases not matched to a gene; V was cut back by 4 bases and J by 4 bases.

This sequence joins TRBV18 and TRBJ1-4, with 8 nucleotides matching TRBD1. The V gene end was trimmed by 3 bases and the J gene end by 7 bases; junction bases not matched to a gene: 7. The CDR3 extends over 15 amino acids. Germline V gives CDR1 KGHSH, CDR2 LQKENI. The CDR3 DNA is TGTGCCAGCTCACCGAGGACAGGGTTGGGTGAAAAACTGTTTTTT. This sequence encodes CASSPRTGLGEKLFF.

V gene TRBV6-5 combines with J gene TRBJ2-5; D gene unclear. The CDR3 length is 14 residues. CDR1 is MNHEY, CDR2 SVGAGI, per germline. The V and J ends lost 0 bases and 1 base respectively, with 6 bases between them. In DNA form, the CDR3 reads TGTGCCAGCAGTTACTCGACTGGCCAAGAGACCCAGTACTTC. Translated: CASSYSTGQETQYF.

This chain joins TRBV28 and TRBJ1-5, with D perhaps TRBD1 (6 bases). Germline V CDR1 and CDR2: MDHEN, SYDVKM. The V and J ends lost 8 bases and 0 bases respectively, with 20 bases between them. The CDR3 length is 17 residues. This CDR3 reads CASFRGGEAYSNQPQHF. Here the CDR3 DNA reads TGTGCCAGCTTCCGTGGGGGCGAGGCGTATAGCAATCAGCCCCAGCATTTT.

The chain recombines TRBV2 with TRBJ2-7, with unresolved D. Deletions cut 4 bases from V and 2 bases from J, with 9 bases between. The germline V gene has CDR1 SNHLY and CDR2 FYNNEI. The CDR3 extends over 13 amino acids. DNA of the CDR3: TGTGCCAGCAGTGTCGCGTATCCCTACGAGCAGTACTTC. Translating it yields CASSVAYPYEQYF. Variable domain in full (rest from reference TRBV2 and TRBJ2-7): EPEVTQTPSHQVTQMGQEVILRCVPISNHLYFYWYRQILGQKVEFLVSFYNNEISEKSEIFDDQFSVERPDGSNFTLKIRSTKLEDSAMYFCASSVAYPYEQYFGPGTRLTVT.

This sequence joins TRBV24-1 and TRBJ1-1; tentative D call: TRBD1 (5 bases). Germline loops: CDR1 KGHDR, CDR2 SFDVKD. Trimming pared 8 bases from V and 1 base from J, leaving 10 bases between. This CDR3 has 13 residues. For the CDR3, the DNA is TGTGCCACCAAGGCTCAGGGGAACACTGAAGCTTTCTTT. Its translation is CATKAQGNTEAFF.

The chain carries TRBV14 and TRBJ2-7; maybe TRBD1 (6 bases). CDR1 is SGHDN and CDR2 is FVKESK in the germline V gene. The CDR3 covers 12 residues. The V end lost 5 bases, the J end lost 3 bases, and 8 bases lay between the germline ends. This CDR3 reads CASSSRGYEQYF. The CDR3 DNA reads as TGTGCCAGCAGCTCCAGGGGCTACGAGCAGTACTTC.

V gene TRBV3-1 (or the pseudogene TRBV3-2) combines with J gene TRBJ1-3; D unresolved. The germline CDR1 and CDR2 sequences are LGHDT and YNNKEL (reference sequence). V gave up 0 bases and J gave up 0 bases, with 12 bases separating them. The CDR3 covers 17 residues. The CDR3, as DNA: TGTGCCAGCAGCCAAGAGGCTCGACTCAGCTCTGGAAACACCATATATTTT. Amino acid sequence: CASSQEARLSSGNTIYF.

The chain links TRBV7-3 to TRBJ2-1; D perhaps matches TRBD1 (7 bases). The CDR3 has 13 amino acids. The germline V and J ends were trimmed by 5 bases and 10 bases, with 15 bases remaining between them. Germline lookup yields CDR1 SGHTA and CDR2 FQGTGA. The CDR3 spells CASSAQQGREQFF. In nucleotides, the CDR3 is TGTGCCAGCAGCGCGCAACAGGGGAGGGAGCAGTTCTTC.